These 10 T cell receptor beta chains share one sample of origin, sequenced in a study of memory CD4+ T cells and cytomegalovirus serostatus. Single viable CD3+CD4+CD8-CD45RO+ cells were sorted as the memory CD4+ T cells. Sequenced by immunoSEQ multiplex PCR; TCRdb stores in-frame clones only, minus some. The sample records some 57,000 clones, more than 60% being singletons. The sequenced material came from memory CD4+ T cells from blood. The receptors here all came from an adult in good health and CMV-seronegative.

V and J are TRBV7-2 and TRBJ2-7; maybe TRBD1 (6 bases). The germline V and J ends were trimmed by 0 bases and 5 bases, with 11 bases remaining between them. CDR3 length: 14 residues. Looked up from germline, CDR1 is SGHTA and CDR2 is FQGNSA. CDR3 nucleotides: TGTGCCAGCAGCTTAGCGGGGGCCCCGGACGAGCAGTACTTC. Translated: CASSLAGAPDEQYF.

CDR3 region: CASGLGPPRNEQFF. As DNA, the CDR3 is TGTGCTAGTGGCCTCGGCCCTCCTAGAAATGAGCAGTTCTTC. The J gene is TRBJ2-1, the V gene TRBV12-5, with D unclear. The CDR3 has 14 amino acids. Germline loops: CDR1 LGHNT, CDR2 FRNRAP. V lost 6 bases and J 7 bases, leaving 16 bases between the germline ends.

V usage is TRBV11-3 and J usage is TRBJ2-1; tentative D call: TRBD1 (6 bases). The ends were cut back, 4 bases at V and 6 bases at J, with 16 bases in the middle. The CDR3 has 15 amino acids. Per germline, CDR1 SGHNT and CDR2 YENEEA. Here the CDR3 DNA reads TGTGCCAGCAGCTATAATAACAGGGTGTCCAATGAGCAGTTCTTC. Protein sequence: CASSYNNRVSNEQFF. The full variable domain, rest sourced from reference TRBV11-3 and TRBJ2-1, is EAGVVQSPRYKIIEKKQPVAFWCNPISGHNTLYWYLQNLGQGPELLIRYENEEAVDDSQLPKDRFSAERLKGVDSTLKIQPAELGDSAVYLCASSYNNRVSNEQFFGPGTRLTVL.

This clone has a handful of counts. This chain links TRBV30 with TRBJ1-2; TRBD1 aligns across 7 bases. Trimming cost V 2 bases and J 5 bases; bases outside gene matches: 11. Germline loops: CDR1 GTSNPN, CDR2 SVGIG (reference sequence). CDR3 length: 15 residues. The CDR3 DNA is TGTGCCTGGAGTCCTAACAGGGGCGGAGGTTATGGCTACACCTTC. The encoded protein is CAWSPNRGGGYGYTF.

This chain connects TRBV11-2 to TRBJ2-5, with D tentatively TRBD1 (6 bases). The V gene's germline CDR1 is SGHAT and CDR2 FQNNGV. Trimming removed 5 bases at V and 5 bases at J, with 9 bases between. This CDR3 has 12 amino acids. The CDR3 sequence is CASSSQGETQYF. The CDR3 DNA reads as TGTGCCAGCAGCAGCCAGGGGGAGACCCAGTACTTC. The complete variable domain, with remaining parts taken from reference TRBV11-2 and TRBJ2-5, reads EAGVAQSPRYKIIEKRQSVAFWCNPISGHATLYWYQQILGQGPKLLIQFQNNGVVDDSQLPKDRFSAERLKGVDSTLKIQPAKLEDSAVYLCASSSQGETQYFGPGTRLLVL.

The J gene is TRBJ2-3, the V gene TRBV7-6, with unresolved D. Germline V gene data show CDR1 as SGHVS and CDR2 as FNYEAQ. The CDR3 runs to 13 residues. Trimming pared 1 base from V and 4 bases from J, leaving 6 bases between. The CDR3 protein is CASSLGRADTQYF. The CDR3 DNA sequence: TGTGCCAGCAGCTTAGGTAGGGCAGATACGCAGTATTTT.

This chain uses TRBV11-3 with TRBJ1-1; weak D call: TRBD1 (6 bases). CDR1 SGHNT and CDR2 YENEEA come from the germline V gene. Trimming removed 6 bases at V and 1 base at J, with 12 bases between. The CDR3 is made up of 14 amino acids. The CDR3 region has the DNA TGTGCCAGCAGTCTAGGGGGTTCGAACACTGAAGCTTTCTTT. Its translation is CASSLGGSNTEAFF.

The J gene is TRBJ1-1, the V gene TRBV5-4, with TRBD1 matching over 10 bases. Unmatched junction bases numbered 9, after V lost 2 bases and J lost 2 bases. CDR1 is SGHNT and CDR2 is YYREEE in the germline V gene (reference sequence). The CDR3 consists of 17 residues. In DNA, the CDR3 is TGTGCCAGCAGCTTCAGACAGGGGGCGAATTCCAACACTGAAGCTTTCTTT. It is translated as CASSFRQGANSNTEAFF. The complete variable domain, with remaining parts taken from reference TRBV5-4 and TRBJ1-1, reads ETGVTQSPTHLIKTRGQQVTLRCSSQSGHNTVSWYQQALGQGPQFIFQYYREEENGRGNFPPRFSGLQFPNYSSELNVNALELDDSALYLCASSFRQGANSNTEAFFGQGTRLTVV.

Worth noting for this clone: A junction boundary mismatches the germline segment, possibly from a read error. CDR3 nucleotides: TGTGCTAGCAGCTTAGCGTATAGCAATCAGCCCCAGCATTTT. It encodes CASSLAYSNQPQHF. The chain carries TRBV7-7 and TRBJ1-5, with no clear D. The CDR3 loop spans 14 amino acids. Germline CDR1 SSHAT, CDR2 FNYEAQ (reference sequence).

The chain links TRBV9 to TRBJ2-7; a weak D match, TRBD1 (5 bases). V shed 3 bases and J shed 6 bases, with 16 bases lying between them. The length of the CDR3 is 14 residues. The germline gives CDR1 SGDLS, CDR2 YYNGEE. CDR3 in amino acids: CASSADSLVGEQYF. The DNA for the CDR3 is TGTGCCAGCAGCGCTGACAGTTTAGTGGGCGAGCAGTACTTC.